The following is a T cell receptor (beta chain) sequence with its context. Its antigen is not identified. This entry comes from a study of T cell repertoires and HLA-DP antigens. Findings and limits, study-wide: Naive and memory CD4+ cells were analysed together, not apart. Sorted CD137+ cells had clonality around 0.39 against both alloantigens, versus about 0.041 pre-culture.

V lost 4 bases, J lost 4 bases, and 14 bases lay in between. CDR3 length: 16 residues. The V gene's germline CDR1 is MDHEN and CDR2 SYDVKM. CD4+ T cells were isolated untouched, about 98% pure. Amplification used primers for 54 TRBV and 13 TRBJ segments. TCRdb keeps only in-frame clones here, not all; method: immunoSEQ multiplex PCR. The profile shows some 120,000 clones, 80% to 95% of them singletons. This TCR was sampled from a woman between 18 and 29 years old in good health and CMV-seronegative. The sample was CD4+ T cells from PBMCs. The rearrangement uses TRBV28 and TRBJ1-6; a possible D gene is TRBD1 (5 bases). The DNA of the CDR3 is TGTGCCAGCAGTTCACCCGGGACCGAATATAATTCACCCCTCCACTTT. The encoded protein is CASSSPGTEYNSPLHF.